The clone carrying this TCR beta chain was seen repeatedly, ten times or more. The antigen remains undetermined. This sample was taken from a study of post-analysis software for immune sequencing data. About the study: Relapsing-remitting, secondary progressive and progressive-relapsing forms made up the multiple sclerosis disease courses.

The CDR3 has 14 residues. Per the germline V gene, CDR1 is DFQATT and CDR2 is SNEGSKA (reference sequence). J was trimmed by 4 bases and V by 5 bases; bases with no gene match: 8. Study findings and constraints: TRBV5-6, TRBV5-1 and TRBV20-1 belonged to a set of about five TRBV segments that were more frequent in patients than controls. Compared against controls, patients with multiple sclerosis displayed significantly lower normalized Chao1 diversity.

TCR beta cDNA libraries had unique molecular identifiers. TCRdb analysed the PCR reads with MiXCR anew, one entry per CDR3 protein. The sample consists of about 380,000 distinct CDR3 sequences, 30% to 45% of them appearing once. The receptor's source is a girl aged 5-17 years with multiple sclerosis. The chain recombines TRBV20-1 with TRBJ2-7; 10 bases map to TRBD2. Sequenced material: blood. The CDR3 nucleotides read TGCAGTGCTCCCCGCGCTAGCGGGGGTTACGAGCAGTACTTC. Its translation is CSAPRASGGYEQYF.